Below are 15 T cell receptor beta chains sequenced from a single sample in a study of blood T cell repertoires in COVID-19. The data were produced by immunoSEQ multiplex PCR, yet TCRdb's version contains in-frame clones alone and is incomplete. The table lists over 200,000 clones, about 83% of them singletons. Sequencing input: peripheral blood. These receptors all come from a man in his sixties who had recovered from COVID-19.

This rearrangement joins TRBV18 to TRBJ2-3; TRBD2 matches at 8 bases. The V and J ends lost 2 bases and 8 bases, in that order; junction bases with no gene match: 9. CDR3 size: 15 residues. In germline, CDR1 is KGHSH, CDR2 LQKENI. The CDR3 is CASSPTSGAWGTQYF. The CDR3 nucleotides are TGTGCCAGCTCACCAACTAGCGGAGCTTGGGGTACGCAGTATTTT.

The V and J genes are TRBV10-3 and TRBJ1-5; D is unclear. V was pared by 1 base and J by 4 bases, with 5 bases between. This CDR3 has 13 residues. The V gene's germline CDR1 is ENHRY and CDR2 SYGVKD. CDR3 residues: CAISEYENQPQHF. Written as DNA, the CDR3 is TGTGCCATCAGTGAGTATGAGAATCAGCCCCAGCATTTT.

The gene calls are TRBV20-1 and TRBJ1-1, with D possibly TRBD1 on 5 matching bases. Germline V gene lookup returns CDR1 DFQATT and CDR2 SNEGSKA (reference sequence). Between the trimmed V and J ends, which lost 1 base and 7 bases, there was a span of 7 bases. The CDR3 extends over 11 amino acids. CDR3 sequence (DNA): TGCAGTGCTAGAGGGGGGGGTGAAGCTTTCTTT. This translates into CSARGGGEAFF.

This chain joins TRBV10-3 and TRBJ2-7; D unresolved. Germline V gene sequence: CDR1 ENHRY, CDR2 SYGVKD. Trimming shortened V by 1 base and J by 4 bases, and 14 bases separated the two germline ends. This CDR3 spans 15 amino acids. CDR3 nucleotide sequence: TGTGCCATCAGTGAGTACCCTGTGGCAACATACGAGCAGTACTTC. Its protein is CAISEYPVATYEQYF.

This sequence joins TRBV6-5 and TRBJ1-2; D call uncertain. Between the trimmed V and J ends, which lost 7 bases and 2 bases, there was a span of 14 bases. The CDR3 runs 14 residues. Germline V gene lookup returns CDR1 MNHEY and CDR2 SVGAGI. In nucleotides, the CDR3 is TGTGCCAGCACCCAACCGGCGACAAACTATGGCTACACCTTC. Protein product: CASTQPATNYGYTF.

The chain couples TRBV6-1 to TRBJ2-7, with D perhaps matching TRBD2 (5 bases). Trimming left V 3 bases short and J 12 bases short, with 18 bases between. The germline V gene has CDR1 MNHNS and CDR2 SASEGT. The CDR3 consists of 13 residues. CDR3 bases: TGTGCCAGCAGTGATCCCCAAGGACTGAGTTGGTACTTC. Translation: CASSDPQGLSWYF.

The DNA for the CDR3 is TGTGCCAGCAATTCGCAGGGGGCAGCTCTTGGCTACACCTTC. Translated: CASNSQGAALGYTF. The chain carries TRBV3-1 (or the pseudogene TRBV3-2) and TRBJ1-2, with 8 bases lining up with TRBD1. V was pared by 7 bases and J by 7 bases, with 11 bases of the junction left unmatched. CDR3 length: 14 residues. The germline gives CDR1 LGHDT, CDR2 YNNKEL (reference sequence).

J is TRBJ1-2 and V is TRBV2; 10 positions agree with TRBD1. The germline CDR1 and CDR2 sequences are SNHLY and FYNNEI. Trimming took 11 bases from V and 7 from J; bases not matched to a gene: 13. The length of the CDR3 is 14 residues. The CDR3: CAPLGTGASGGYTF. Written as DNA, the CDR3 is TGTGCCCCCCTCGGGACAGGGGCCTCGGGTGGCTACACCTTC.

The gene calls are TRBV19 and TRBJ1-5, with D possibly matching TRBD1 (6 bases). V was clipped by 5 bases and J by 5 bases, with 10 bases between them. This CDR3 has 13 residues. Germline-derived CDR1 and CDR2 are LNHDA and SQIVND (reference sequence). The CDR3 loop reads CASSGYRDQPQHF. The CDR3 DNA reads as TGTGCCAGTAGTGGCTACAGGGATCAGCCCCAGCATTTT.

The chain couples TRBV7-2 to TRBJ1-5; TRBD1 aligns across 7 bases. The CDR3 consists of 19 residues. The V and J ends lost 4 bases and 0 bases, in that order; junction bases with no gene match: 15. In germline, CDR1 is SGHTA, CDR2 FQGNSA. The CDR3 region has the DNA TGTGCCAGCAGCTCCTACTCTACCGGGACAGAGGATAGCAATCAGCCCCAGCATTTT. Protein sequence: CASSSYSTGTEDSNQPQHF.

The rearrangement links TRBV3-1 (or the pseudogene TRBV3-2) to TRBJ2-1, with a possible D match to TRBD1 (5 bases). Germline V gene sequence: CDR1 LGHDT, CDR2 YNNKEL (reference sequence). V lost 4 bases and J 3 bases, leaving 13 bases between the germline ends. The CDR3 length is 15 residues. Written as DNA, the CDR3 is TGTGCCAGCAGCCGAGACCAGACAGACTACAATGAGCAGTTCTTC. This sequence encodes CASSRDQTDYNEQFF.

The chain has TRBV6-5 and TRBJ1-2; TRBD1 matches at 9 bases. This CDR3 has 15 residues. J was trimmed by 5 bases and V by 6 bases; bases with no gene match: 10. Germline lookup yields CDR1 MNHEY and CDR2 SVGAGI. The CDR3 is CASRDDRTGEYGYTF. The CDR3 DNA sequence: TGTGCCAGCAGAGACGACAGGACAGGGGAATATGGCTACACCTTC.

The rearrangement joins TRBV24-1 to TRBJ1-2; no definite D call. The CDR3 covers 8 residues. The V end was cut by 9 bases, the J end by 14 bases, with 9 bases between. The V gene's germline CDR1 is KGHDR and CDR2 SFDVKD. CDR3 sequence: CATEENTF. Written as DNA, the CDR3 is TGTGCCACCGAGGAGAATACCTTC.

The J gene is TRBJ2-1, the V gene TRBV4-2; 7 positions agree with TRBD1. The CDR3 is 14 residues long. The germline V gene encodes CDR1 LGHNA and CDR2 YNFKEQ. V trimming: 1 base; J trimming: 4 bases; junction bases outside the gene matches: 1. The CDR3 region has the DNA TGTGCCAGCAGCCAAGTGGGACAGTACAATGAGCAGTTCTTC. This codes for CASSQVGQYNEQFF.

The chain uses TRBV5-1 and TRBJ2-5, with 7 bases matching TRBD2. CDR1 is SGHRS and CDR2 is YFSETQ in the germline V gene. This CDR3 contains 16 residues. V was pared by 1 base and J by 4 bases, with 10 bases of the junction left unmatched. In DNA form, the CDR3 reads TGCGCCAGCAGCTTGATCGCAGGGAGGGTAGGAGAGACCCAGTACTTC. Translating gives CASSLIAGRVGETQYF.